This TCR beta chain was retrieved from a study of T cells in Graves' hyperthyroidism and ophthalmopathy. Whole-study findings and limits: Clonotypes that were expanded in thyroid above 0.001 mostly appeared in blood too. The model forecast ophthalmopathy, anticipating it by a median around 6.5 months before onset.

Trimming left V 5 bases short and J 5 bases short, with 18 bases between. The CDR3 is 15 amino acids. The V gene's germline CDR1 is WNHNN and CDR2 SYGVQD (reference sequence). Any patient presenting with uncontrolled infection, other autoimmune disease, pregnancy or lactation was left out. Diagnoses were made from clinical symptoms, serum measures (thyroxine and TRAb), thyroid ultrasound and orbital computed tomography. Concerning this clonotype: Its specificity is not known.

RNA transcripts yielded amplified TCR beta CDR3 regions. RT-PCR in the first round (using the HTBI primer set) targeted the TCR CDR3. TCRdb re-called the multiplex PCR reads with MiXCR, one entry per CDR3 protein. The sample has roughly 500,000 distinct CDR3 sequences, about 43% seen once. The clonotype originates from an adult woman with Graves' disease, either hyperthyroidism or ophthalmopathy (not recorded which). Source material: peripheral blood or thyroid tissue (not recorded which). The chain has TRBV10-1 and TRBJ2-5; the D is unclear. CDR3 region: CASSSGFSKAETQYF. The CDR3 bases are TGCGCCAGCAGTTCGGGCTTTTCCAAAGCGGAGACCCAGTACTTC.